The 29 T cell receptor beta chains given below trace back to one sample, sequenced in a study of early T cells in non-severe SARS-CoV-2 infection. TCRdb reprocessed the 5' RACE reads via MiXCR and lists one record per CDR3 protein. The profile shows about 44,000 distinct CDR3 sequences, 20% to 25% of them singletons. Sequenced here: whole blood, sampled at baseline. All receptors derive from an adult who was a healthcare worker with PCR-confirmed SARS-CoV-2 infection or an uninfected control (not recorded which).

This clonotype was counted between two and nine times. The rearrangement uses TRBV5-6 and TRBJ2-3, with 10 bases that match TRBD1. Germline V lookup: CDR1 SGHDT, CDR2 YYEEEE. Losses at the gene ends were 4 bases for V and 4 bases for J; bases not matched to a gene: 9. The CDR3 is 16 residues long. The chain's CDR3 is CASSMRTGGFADTQYF. As DNA, the CDR3 is TGTGCCAGCAGCATGAGGACAGGGGGTTTCGCAGATACGCAGTATTTT.

This clonotype was picked up a small number of times. V is TRBV12-3 or TRBV12-4 and J is TRBJ1-1; D might be TRBD1 (5 bases). The length of the CDR3 is 15 residues. The germline V and J ends were trimmed by 5 bases and 8 bases, with 21 bases remaining between them. CDR3 sequence: CASSPRGGGTGEAFF. The CDR3 nucleotides read TGTGCCAGCAGTCCCCGTGGGGGGGGAACGGGAGAAGCTTTCTTT.

This clonotype has at least ten counts. The V call is TRBV5-4, the J call TRBJ1-2; no clear D. Germline assignment: CDR1 SGHNT and CDR2 YYREEE (reference sequence). The CDR3 has 11 amino acids. V lost 4 bases and J 8 bases, leaving 9 bases between the germline ends. The CDR3: CASSLLGGYTF. The CDR3 DNA sequence: TGTGCCAGCAGCCTATTAGGGGGCTACACCTTC.

The chain combines TRBV20-1 with TRBJ2-2, with TRBD1 matching over 7 bases. V lost 0 bases and J lost 4; bases outside the gene matches: 8. The CDR3 extends over 16 amino acids. Germline CDR1 DFQATT, CDR2 SNEGSKA (reference sequence). The CDR3 loop reads CSARDRGTATTGELFF. The CDR3 DNA sequence: TGCAGTGCTAGAGATCGAGGGACAGCAACCACCGGGGAGCTGTTTTTT.

The CDR3 DNA follows: TGTGCCAGCTCAAAGTGGGACAGGGTCTACGAGCAGTACTTC. Translation: CASSKWDRVYEQYF. The genes are TRBV18 and TRBJ2-7; 9 nucleotides align to TRBD1. V was clipped by 5 bases and J by 3 bases; unmatched bases: 5. Germline CDR1 is KGHSH and CDR2 is LQKENI. This CDR3 spans 14 amino acids.

The table lists this clonotype with a few counts. The chain couples TRBV5-1 to TRBJ2-1; D is possibly TRBD2 (6 bases). This CDR3 comprises 17 residues. Trimming pared 0 bases from V and 7 bases from J, leaving 20 bases between. Germline-derived CDR1 and CDR2 are SGHRS and YFSETQ. Written as DNA, the CDR3 is TGCGCCAGCAGCTTGGCCGTAGTAAGGGAGGTCCTGAATGAGCAGTTCTTC. Its translation: CASSLAVVREVLNEQFF.

The table lists this clonotype with a few counts. The rearrangement joins TRBV7-2 to TRBJ1-2; TRBD1 matches 7 bases. V was clipped by 0 bases and J by 2 bases; unmatched bases: 0. There are 14 residues in the CDR3. The germline V gene encodes CDR1 SGHTA and CDR2 FQGNSA. The CDR3 sequence is CASSLATGNYGYTF. CDR3 bases: TGTGCCAGCAGCTTAGCGACAGGGAACTATGGCTACACCTTC.

V gene TRBV20-1 combines with J gene TRBJ2-3; 7 positions match TRBD1. The CDR3 loop spans 13 amino acids. The trim removed 6 bases at V and 2 bases at J, leaving 5 bases unmatched. Germline V gene lookup returns CDR1 DFQATT and CDR2 SNEGSKA (reference sequence). This chain's CDR3 is CSAPGQLTDTQYF. The CDR3 coding sequence is TGCAGTGCACCGGGACAGCTCACAGATACGCAGTATTTT.

This clonotype was found a few times. The rearrangement uses TRBV15 and TRBJ2-5; unclear D gene. V was cut by 0 bases and J by 5 bases, with 10 bases left in between. This CDR3 contains 14 residues. Per germline, CDR1 LNHNV and CDR2 YYDKDF (reference sequence). The CDR3 region has the DNA TGTGCCACCAGCAGAGAAAGGGTTACGGAGACCCAGTACTTC. Protein sequence: CATSRERVTETQYF.

The chain links TRBV4-3 to TRBJ2-7; weak D call: TRBD2 (5 bases). The CDR3 is 15 amino acids. The germline V and J ends were trimmed by 3 bases and 4 bases, with 16 bases remaining between them. Germline V gives CDR1 LGHNA, CDR2 YSLEER. The CDR3 is CASSHAGVGPYEQYF. CDR3 sequence (DNA): TGCGCCAGCAGCCATGCCGGGGTAGGCCCATACGAGCAGTACTTC.

This clonotype was counted at least ten times. The CDR3: CASSHTGGSGYTF. CDR3 sequence (DNA): TGTGCCAGCAGTCACACAGGGGGCAGTGGCTACACCTTC. The chain is built from TRBV12-3 or TRBV12-4 and TRBJ1-2, with TRBD1 matching 9 bases. This CDR3 has 13 residues. V was pared by 5 bases and J by 7 bases, with 5 bases of the junction left unmatched.

V usage is TRBV19 and J usage is TRBJ1-5, with no clear D. The CDR3 spans 14 residues. Germline values: CDR1 LNHDA, CDR2 SQIVND (reference sequence). Trimming took 7 bases from V and 3 from J, leaving 13 bases between them. In nucleotides, the CDR3 is TGTGCCAGTACTCACGGGAGGTTCAATCAGCCCCAGCATTTT. Residues: CASTHGRFNQPQHF.

This CDR3 reads CASSSETRYGYTF. The CDR3 coding sequence is TGTGCCAGCAGTTCTGAGACCCGCTATGGCTACACCTTC. The chain uses TRBV6-2 or TRBV6-3 and TRBJ1-2; D is uncertain. This CDR3 has 13 residues. Trimming pared 4 bases from V and 4 bases from J, leaving 10 bases between. CDR1 MNHEY and CDR2 SVGEGT come from the germline V gene.

The CDR3 here is CASSPNRVLSGANVLTF. DNA of the CDR3: TGTGCCAGCAGCCCGAATAGGGTTCTATCTGGGGCCAACGTCCTGACTTTC. This chain uses TRBV11-2 with TRBJ2-6, with D unresolved. Germline V gene lookup returns CDR1 SGHAT and CDR2 FQNNGV. V lost 5 bases to trimming and J lost 1 base, with 15 bases between them. This CDR3 spans 17 amino acids.

V is TRBV18 and J is TRBJ1-1, with 9 bases fitting TRBD1. Germline-derived CDR1 and CDR2 are KGHSH and LQKENI. The CDR3 spans 15 residues. The junction had 7 bases not matched to a gene; V was cut back by 3 bases and J by 5 bases. CDR3 sequence (DNA): TGTGCCAGCTCACCGAGGACAGGGGATGCTACTGAAGCTTTCTTT. Translated, it gives CASSPRTGDATEAFF.

With regard to this clonotype: Given the absence of the conserved phenylalanine or tryptophan at the CDR3 end, a read error is likely. The J gene is TRBJ1-1, the V gene TRBV29-1; the D gene is possibly TRBD1 (6 bases). Germline V gives CDR1 SQVTM, CDR2 ANQGSEA. The length of the CDR3 is 13 residues. V dropped 3 bases and J dropped 0 bases, with 8 bases sitting between them. CDR3 in DNA: TGCAGCGTTGAGGACAGACTGAACACTGAAGCTTTCTCT. Encoded protein: CSVEDRLNTEAFS.

This clonotype was observed at least ten times. The gene calls are TRBV4-1 and TRBJ2-7; 7 bases match TRBD1. Germline V lookup: CDR1 MGHRA, CDR2 YSYEKL. With V trimmed by 5 bases and J by 3 bases, 4 bases remained unmatched. The CDR3 loop spans 13 amino acids. The CDR3: CASSSDRDYEQYF. The CDR3 bases are TGCGCCAGCAGCTCAGACAGGGACTACGAGCAGTACTTC.

J is TRBJ1-6 and V is TRBV2, with 7 positions matching TRBD1. The CDR3 is 14 amino acids. The V and J ends lost 3 bases and 8 bases, in that order; junction bases with no gene match: 4. Per germline, CDR1 SNHLY and CDR2 FYNNEI. CDR3 loop: CASSEQGGDSPLHF. CDR3 sequence (DNA): TGTGCCAGCAGTGAGCAGGGGGGGGATTCACCCCTCCACTTT.

CDR3 amino acids: CASSLAASLHYGYTF. The CDR3, as DNA: TGCGCCAGCAGCTTGGCAGCAAGCCTTCACTATGGCTACACCTTC. The J gene is TRBJ1-2, the V gene TRBV5-1, with D uncertain. CDR3 size: 15 residues. V was pared by 0 bases and J by 3 bases, with 12 bases between. CDR1 SGHRS and CDR2 YFSETQ come from the germline V gene.

This clonotype was detected a few times. The chain combines TRBV5-1 with TRBJ2-1, with D possibly TRBD1 on 6 matching bases. The CDR3 is 15 residues long. Trimming took off 4 bases at V and 3 bases at J, with 14 bases between the two ends. Germline CDR1 reads SGHRS; CDR2 reads YFSETQ. The CDR3 bases are TGCGCCAGCAGCCAACAGGGCCTCCACTACAATGAGCAGTTCTTC. Amino acids: CASSQQGLHYNEQFF.

V usage is TRBV30 and J usage is TRBJ1-1; D gene unclear. Germline V gene data show CDR1 as GTSNPN and CDR2 as SVGIG (reference sequence). There are 12 residues in the CDR3. V dropped 6 bases and J dropped 1 base, with 9 bases sitting between them. CDR3 sequence: CACSHGNTEAFF. In nucleotides, the CDR3 is TGTGCCTGTTCGCACGGGAACACTGAAGCTTTCTTT.

The chain joins TRBV7-2 to TRBJ2-1, with TRBD1 matching 9 bases. Losses at the gene ends were 10 bases for V and 8 bases for J; bases not matched to a gene: 12. There are 14 residues in the CDR3. Looked up from germline, CDR1 is SGHTA and CDR2 is FQGNSA. The DNA of the CDR3 is TGTGCCACTCTCCCGGGACAGGGTTTCTATGAGCAGTTCTTC. It is translated as CATLPGQGFYEQFF.

The rearrangement joins TRBV10-3 to TRBJ2-5; 10 nucleotides agree with TRBD2. The junction had 3 bases not matched to a gene; V was cut back by 6 bases and J by 5 bases. Germline V gene lookup returns CDR1 ENHRY and CDR2 SYGVKD. The CDR3 consists of 13 residues. The CDR3 sequence: CAIRGTSEETQYF. CDR3 DNA sequence: TGTGCCATCAGGGGGACTAGCGAGGAGACCCAGTACTTC.

J is TRBJ2-2 and V is TRBV11-2, with 12 bases lining up with TRBD1. The CDR3 spans 17 residues. J lost 6 bases, V lost 1 base, and 6 bases had no gene match. Germline CDR1 and CDR2: SGHAT and FQNNGV. The CDR3 region has the DNA TGTGCCAGCAGCTTAGGATGGGGACAGGGGGCGGCCGGGGAGCTGTTTTTT. This codes for CASSLGWGQGAAGELFF. Combining the CDR3 with reference TRBV11-2 and TRBJ2-2 gives the whole variable domain EAGVAQSPRYKIIEKRQSVAFWCNPISGHATLYWYQQILGQGPKLLIQFQNNGVVDDSQLPKDRFSAERLKGVDSTLKIQPAKLEDSAVYLCASSLGWGQGAAGELFFGEGSRLTVL.

This clonotype was recorded at least ten times. The chain links TRBV12-3 or TRBV12-4 to TRBJ1-2, with 7 nucleotides matching TRBD1. V dropped 2 bases and J dropped 2; count of bases not matched to a gene: 11. This CDR3 contains 17 residues. This CDR3 is CASSLTPGTASNYGYTF. For the CDR3, the DNA is TGTGCCAGCAGTTTAACTCCCGGGACAGCCTCCAACTATGGCTACACCTTC.

The gene calls are TRBV9 and TRBJ1-1; no clear D gene. The CDR3 covers 13 residues. Trimming stripped 3 bases from V and 0 bases from J, with 6 bases between. CDR1 SGDLS and CDR2 YYNGEE come from the germline V gene. CDR3 nucleotide sequence: TGTGCCAGCAGCGGGTTGATGAACACTGAAGCTTTCTTT. It translates to CASSGLMNTEAFF.

This clonotype appeared a few times. The rearrangement uses TRBV20-1 and TRBJ2-7; a possible D gene is TRBD1 (6 bases). V gave up 5 bases and J gave up 2 bases, with 16 bases separating them. Germline V CDR1 and CDR2: DFQATT, SNEGSKA (reference sequence). The CDR3 runs to 14 residues. The CDR3 spells CSAGGNRVPYEQYF. For the CDR3, the DNA is TGCAGTGCTGGTGGAAACAGGGTCCCCTACGAGCAGTACTTC.

The chain uses TRBV9 and TRBJ2-4, with D unclear. The CDR3 loop spans 14 amino acids. CDR1 and CDR2 (germline): SGDLS, YYNGEE. Trimming left V 4 bases short and J 1 base short, with 9 bases between. CDR3 sequence: CASSPQRAKNIQYF. The CDR3 DNA sequence: TGTGCCAGCAGCCCGCAGAGGGCCAAAAACATTCAGTACTTC.

The J gene is TRBJ2-2, the V gene TRBV18; TRBD2 is a possible D gene (5 bases). The CDR3 runs 14 residues. Germline CDR1 and CDR2: KGHSH and LQKENI. V was trimmed by 0 bases and J by 6 bases, leaving 8 bases between them. This CDR3 reads CASSPPGSSGELFF. For the CDR3, the DNA is TGTGCCAGCTCACCACCGGGGAGTTCCGGGGAGCTGTTTTTT.